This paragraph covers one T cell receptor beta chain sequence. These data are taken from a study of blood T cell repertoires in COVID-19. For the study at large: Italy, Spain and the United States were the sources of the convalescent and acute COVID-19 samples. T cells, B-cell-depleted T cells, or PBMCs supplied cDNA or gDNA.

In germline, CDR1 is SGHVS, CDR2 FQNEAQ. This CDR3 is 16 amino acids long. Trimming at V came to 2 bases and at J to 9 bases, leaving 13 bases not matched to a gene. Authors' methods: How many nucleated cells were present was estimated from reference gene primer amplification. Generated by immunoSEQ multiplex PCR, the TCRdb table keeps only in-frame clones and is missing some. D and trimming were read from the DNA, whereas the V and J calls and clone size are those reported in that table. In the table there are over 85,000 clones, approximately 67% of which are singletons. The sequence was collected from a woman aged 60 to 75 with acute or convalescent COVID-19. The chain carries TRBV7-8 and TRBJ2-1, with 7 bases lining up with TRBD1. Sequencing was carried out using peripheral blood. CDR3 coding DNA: TGTGCCAGCAGCTTAAGGGGAAATACAGGGGTCGGTGAGCAGTTCTTC. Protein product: CASSLRGNTGVGEQFF.